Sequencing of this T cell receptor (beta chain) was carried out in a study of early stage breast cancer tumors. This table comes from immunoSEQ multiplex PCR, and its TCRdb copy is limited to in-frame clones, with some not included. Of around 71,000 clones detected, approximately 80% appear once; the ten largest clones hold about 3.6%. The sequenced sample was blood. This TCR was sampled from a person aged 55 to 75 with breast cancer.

CDR3 protein: CASSNNRDDEQYF. CDR3 DNA: TGTGCCAGCAGTAACAACCGGGACGACGAGCAGTACTTC. The chain uses TRBV6-5 and TRBJ2-7; D assignment may be TRBD1 or TRBD2 (5 bases each). CDR3 length equals 13 residues. The germline CDR1 and CDR2 sequences are MNHEY and SVGAGI. Trimming left V 5 bases short and J 5 bases short, with 13 bases between.